The following is a T cell receptor beta chain sequence with its context. The antigen is unknown. The record originates from a study of T cell responses to AZD1222 COVID-19 vaccine. The CDR3 loop spans 13 amino acids. V lost 6 bases, J lost 7 bases, and 15 bases lay in between. Whole-study results and caveats: With dominance at 160-218 and 743-854, vaccine-associated CD4 TCRs spanned spike.

TCRdb's table, derived via immunoSEQ multiplex PCR, lists solely in-frame clones and lacks some. The sample has roughly 170,000 clones, 94% seen once. This sample comprised peripheral blood, obtained 28 days after the second AZD1222 dose. The sequence was obtained from an adult who received the AZD1222 COVID-19 vaccine. The rearrangement joins TRBV12-3 or TRBV12-4 to TRBJ1-1; D is unresolved. CDR3 coding DNA: TGTGCCAGCAGGGGAGGACGGGATCTTGAAGCTTTCTTT. Translating it yields CASRGGRDLEAFF.